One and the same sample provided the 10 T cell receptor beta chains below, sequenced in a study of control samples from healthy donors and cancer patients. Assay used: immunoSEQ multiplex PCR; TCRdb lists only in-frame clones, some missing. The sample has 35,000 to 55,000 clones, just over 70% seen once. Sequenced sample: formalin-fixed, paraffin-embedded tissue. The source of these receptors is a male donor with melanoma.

DNA for the CDR3: TGTGCCAGCAGCCCGGACTCTGGCCAGCAGTTCTTC. Protein product: CASSPDSGQQFF. The genes are TRBV12-3 or TRBV12-4 and TRBJ2-1, with D perhaps TRBD2 (5 bases). Between the trimmed V and J ends, which lost 6 bases and 11 bases, there was a span of 14 bases. The CDR3 is made up of 12 amino acids.

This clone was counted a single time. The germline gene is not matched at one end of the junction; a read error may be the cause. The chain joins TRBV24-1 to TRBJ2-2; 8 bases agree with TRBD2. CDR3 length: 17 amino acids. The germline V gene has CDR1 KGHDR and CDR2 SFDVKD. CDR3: CAISDPRHSGDTGELFF. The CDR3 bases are TGTGCCATCAGTGATCCCAGGCATAGCGGGGACACCGGGGAGCTGTTTTTT.

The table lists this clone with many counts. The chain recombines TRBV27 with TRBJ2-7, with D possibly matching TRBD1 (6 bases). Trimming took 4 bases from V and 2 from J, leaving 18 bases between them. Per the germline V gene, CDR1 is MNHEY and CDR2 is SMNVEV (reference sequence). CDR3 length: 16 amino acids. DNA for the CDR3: TGTGCCAGCAGTTCCCGGGACGGTCAGGGGCCCTACGAGCAGTACTTC. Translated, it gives CASSSRDGQGPYEQYF.

The CDR3 DNA reads TGCGCCAGCAGAACCATCAGGGCCTATGGCTACACCTTC. This gives the protein CASRTIRAYGYTF. The chain combines TRBV23-1 with TRBJ1-2; a weak D match, TRBD1 (5 bases). TRBV23-1 has ORF status, its function being uncertain. This CDR3 has 13 residues. V was trimmed by 6 bases and J by 4 bases, leaving 12 bases between them.

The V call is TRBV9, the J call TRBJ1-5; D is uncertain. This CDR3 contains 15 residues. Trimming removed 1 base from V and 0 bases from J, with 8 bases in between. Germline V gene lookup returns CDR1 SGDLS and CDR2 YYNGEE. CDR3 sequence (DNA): TGTGCCAGCAGCGTATCTTGGGGTAGCAATCAGCCCCAGCATTTT. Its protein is CASSVSWGSNQPQHF.

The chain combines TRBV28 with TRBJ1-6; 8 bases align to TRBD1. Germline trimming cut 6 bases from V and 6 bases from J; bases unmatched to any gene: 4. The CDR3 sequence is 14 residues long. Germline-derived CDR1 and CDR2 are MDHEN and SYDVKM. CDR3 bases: TGTGCCAGCAGGCAGGGGGCGGGTAATTCACCCCTCCACTTT. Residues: CASRQGAGNSPLHF.

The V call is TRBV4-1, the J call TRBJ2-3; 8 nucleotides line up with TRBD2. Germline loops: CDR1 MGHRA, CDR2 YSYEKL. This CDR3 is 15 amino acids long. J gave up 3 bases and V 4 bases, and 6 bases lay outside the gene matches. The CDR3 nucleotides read TGCGCCAGCAGCCCCGGGGGGGCGAGGACAGATACGCAGTATTTT. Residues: CASSPGGARTDTQYF.

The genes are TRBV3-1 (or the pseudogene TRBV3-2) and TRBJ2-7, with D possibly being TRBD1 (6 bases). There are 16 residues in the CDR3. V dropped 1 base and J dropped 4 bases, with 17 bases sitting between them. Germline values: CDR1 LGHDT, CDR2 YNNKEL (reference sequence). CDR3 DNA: TGTGCCAGCAGCCAAGCGCCTCTAGTAGGGGGATACGAGCAGTACTTC. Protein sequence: CASSQAPLVGGYEQYF.

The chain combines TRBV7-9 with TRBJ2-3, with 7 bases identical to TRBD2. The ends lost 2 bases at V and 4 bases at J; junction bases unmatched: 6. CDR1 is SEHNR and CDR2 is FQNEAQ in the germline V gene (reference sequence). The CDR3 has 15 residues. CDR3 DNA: TGTGCCAGCAGCTTATCGGGCGGGAGTGCAGATACGCAGTATTTT. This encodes CASSLSGGSADTQYF.

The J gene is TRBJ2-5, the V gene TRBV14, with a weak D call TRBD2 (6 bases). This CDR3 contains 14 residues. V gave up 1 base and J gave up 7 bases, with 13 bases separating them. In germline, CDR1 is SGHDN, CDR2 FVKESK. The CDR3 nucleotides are TGTGCCAGCAGCCAAGCGGGACTGCGTGTGACCCAGTACTTC. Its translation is CASSQAGLRVTQYF.